This T cell receptor beta chain was captured by sequencing in a study of T cells expressing NK-cell markers. Overall study context: Just one sequenced donor of eight was HCMV-seronegative, while seven were seropositive.

The CDR3 has 15 residues. CDR1 and CDR2 from the germline V gene are SQVTM and ANQGSEA. Details on this clonotype: As yet, its antigen is unknown.

Libraries used 5'RACE template switching adding universal primer site and UMIs. Following a re-call of the 5' RACE reads, TCRdb has one entry per CDR3 protein and lacks DNA. The sample yields approximately 550,000 distinct CDR3 sequences, of which the top ten take up approximately 3.6%. Findings and caveats of the study: The CD3+CD56-NKG2C+ fraction of a few donors was likewise dominated by these clonotypes. Roughly 6 donors showed dominant NKG2C+ clonotypes comprising roughly 1.0-7.0% of their CD8+ T cells.

Specimen: blood T cells: a sorted CD56 or NKG2C T cell subset, CD4+ or CD8+ T cells, or bulk PBMC T cells (not recorded which). The chain couples TRBV29-1 to TRBJ2-3; there is no DNA to check the TCRdb D call of TRBD1. This TCR came from a man aged 18 to 30 in good health. The CDR3: CSALEQGRKVDTQYF.